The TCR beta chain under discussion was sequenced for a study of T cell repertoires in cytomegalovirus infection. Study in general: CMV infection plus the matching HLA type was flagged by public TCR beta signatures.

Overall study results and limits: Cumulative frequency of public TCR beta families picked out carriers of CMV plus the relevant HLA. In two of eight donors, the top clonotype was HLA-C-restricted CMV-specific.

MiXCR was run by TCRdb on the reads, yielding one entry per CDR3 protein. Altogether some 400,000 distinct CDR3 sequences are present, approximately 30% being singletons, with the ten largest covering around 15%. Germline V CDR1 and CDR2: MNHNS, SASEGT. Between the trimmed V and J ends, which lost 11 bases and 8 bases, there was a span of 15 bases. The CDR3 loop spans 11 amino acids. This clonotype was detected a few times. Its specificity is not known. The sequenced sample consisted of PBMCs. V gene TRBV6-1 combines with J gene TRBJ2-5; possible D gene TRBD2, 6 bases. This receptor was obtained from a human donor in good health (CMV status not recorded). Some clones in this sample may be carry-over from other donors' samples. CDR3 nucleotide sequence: TGTGCCTCGCGGGGCCCAGGTACCCAGTACTTC. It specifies CASRGPGTQYF.